This entry concerns a single T cell receptor (beta chain). Original methodology: From reference gene primer amplification, estimates of nucleated cell counts were derived. Data came from immunoSEQ multiplex PCR; TCRdb stores just in-frame clones and leaves some out. The V and J calls and clone size are taken from that table; D and trimming were inferred from the DNA. This table has about 360,000 clones, approximately 86% appearing once. The sample comes from a study of blood T cell repertoires in COVID-19. The wider study: The analysed material was cDNA or gDNA that came from T cells, B-cell-depleted T cells, or PBMCs.

The V end lost 5 bases, the J end lost 3 bases, and 11 bases lay between the germline ends. Germline CDR1 reads LNHDA; CDR2 reads SQIVND (reference sequence). The CDR3 is 13 amino acids. Sample: peripheral blood. The source of this sequence is a woman aged 60-75 years with COVID-19, enrolled during active disease. The genes are TRBV19 and TRBJ2-7; TRBD1 is a possible D gene (6 bases). The chain's CDR3 is CASSADSFYEQYF. CDR3 DNA sequence: TGTGCCAGTAGTGCGGACAGTTTCTACGAGCAGTACTTC. The whole variable domain, filled in from reference TRBV19 and TRBJ2-7, reads DGGITQSPKYLFRKEGQNVTLSCEQNLNHDAMYWYRQDPGQGLRLIYYSQIVNDFQKGDIAEGYSVSREKKESFPLTVTSAQKNPTAFYLCASSADSFYEQYFGPGTRLTVT.